The clone carrying this TCR beta chain was seen only a few times. Library construction for TCR beta used iRepertoire HTBI primers and Arm-PCR of CDR3 regions. TCRdb reprocessed the multiplex PCR reads via MiXCR and lists one record per CDR3 protein. The sample consists of hundreds of thousands of distinct CDR3 sequences, roughly 15% of them appearing once. This specimen comes from a study of regulatory T cells in long-lasting Graves disease. Across the whole study: Antithyroid drug exposure in newly diagnosed Graves' patients had lasted under 3 months.

V lost 6 bases to trimming and J lost 6 bases, with 6 bases between them. CDR1 is MNHEY, CDR2 SVGEGT, per germline. This CDR3 is 10 amino acids long. Time point described: newly diagnosed GD, antithyroid drugs for less than 3 months. RNA isolated from PBMCs was used to make the TCR library. The starting material was peripheral blood mononuclear cells (PBMCs), obtained at new diagnosis, from a patient treated with antithyroid drugs. The TCR sequence derives from a female donor with Graves disease. V is TRBV6-2 or TRBV6-3 and J is TRBJ2-7; D call uncertain. As DNA, the CDR3 is TGTGCCAGCAGCGGACCCGAGCAGTACTTC. Amino acid sequence: CASSGPEQYF.